Described below is a single T cell receptor beta chain sequence and its context. Its matching antigen is unknown. This CDR3 contains 20 residues. The germline CDR1 and CDR2 sequences are SGHRS and YFSETQ. Unmatched junction bases numbered 18, after V lost 0 bases and J lost 7 bases. The sample belongs to a study of cytomegalovirus exposure and HLA in healthy donors. Points from the study as a whole: Productive rates of about 87% or about 30% were seen for most TCR beta V segments in an earlier analysis. DRB1 had the most TCR associations and HLA-C the fewest, a later analysis found, with rates varying by HLA locus.

Amplification used 60 Vbeta primers and 13 Jbeta primers. Assay: immunoSEQ multiplex PCR; the TCRdb copy retains only in-frame clones and omits some. The sample holds some 190,000 clones, around 87% seen once. The chain recombines TRBV5-1 with TRBJ2-2; 10 bases are shared with TRBD1. The material sequenced was PBMCs. This sequence was found in a boy aged 2 to 10 in good health and CMV-seronegative. The CDR3 bases are TGCGCCAGCAGCTTGGGAGTTCTGAGCGGGACAGGGGTTGTACTCGGGGAGCTGTTTTTT. Its protein is CASSLGVLSGTGVVLGELFF.